This T cell receptor beta chain was sequenced in a study of cytomegalovirus exposure and HLA in healthy donors. Study results and caveats: Later on, a genetic analysis was performed. It linked a missense variant in DCLRE1C with V- and J-gene trimming of TCR beta.

Of note for this clone: What it recognizes is unknown.

The primer mix had 60 Vbeta and 13 Jbeta primers. TCRdb's copy holds only in-frame clones and misses some; the assay was immunoSEQ multiplex PCR. Of around 140,000 clones in the sample, roughly 60% are singletons; the top ten hold 2.4%. The CDR3 length is 15 residues. The V and J ends lost 4 bases and 0 bases respectively, with 9 bases between them. CDR1 and CDR2 (germline): SGHTA, FQGTGA. The sequence was obtained from a woman aged 40 to 50 in good health and CMV-seronegative. The chain uses TRBV7-3 and TRBJ2-2; TRBD2 might be the D (6 bases). The sequencing sample was made of PBMCs. CDR3 sequence: CASSSGVANTGELFF. As DNA, the CDR3 is TGTGCCAGCAGCTCGGGGGTCGCGAACACCGGGGAGCTGTTTTTT.